These 12 T cell receptor beta chains were sequenced from one sample in a study of blood T cell repertoires in COVID-19. Data came from immunoSEQ multiplex PCR; TCRdb stores just in-frame clones and leaves some out. Found here are about 270,000 clones, almost 85% of them singletons; the top ten hold approximately 9.6%. The sequencing sample was made of PBMCs or T cells enriched from blood (not recorded which). The receptors here all came from a woman between 50 and 59 years old with acute COVID-19.

V is TRBV18 and J is TRBJ2-3; perhaps TRBD1 as D (6 bases). This CDR3 is 14 amino acids long. V dropped 6 bases and J dropped 5 bases, with 15 bases sitting between them. In germline, CDR1 is KGHSH, CDR2 LQKENI. The CDR3 spells CASSQGQIGDTQYF. The CDR3 nucleotides read TGTGCCAGCTCCCAAGGACAGATTGGAGATACGCAGTATTTT.

The chain uses TRBV9 and TRBJ1-2; D not resolved. The CDR3 runs 14 residues. Trimming shortened V by 0 bases and J by 0 bases, and 6 bases separated the two germline ends. Germline CDR1 SGDLS, CDR2 YYNGEE. The CDR3 region has the DNA TGTGCCAGCAGCGTAGACAGTGCTAACTATGGCTACACCTTC. Translated: CASSVDSANYGYTF.

The chain links TRBV13 to TRBJ1-1; tentatively, D is TRBD1 (6 bases). Germline CDR1 PRHDT, CDR2 FYEKMQ (reference sequence). Deletions cut 7 bases from V and 0 bases from J, with 15 bases between. This CDR3 has 15 amino acids. CDR3 region: CASTPGQGLNTEAFF. Here the CDR3 DNA reads TGTGCCAGCACTCCAGGGCAGGGGTTGAACACTGAAGCTTTCTTT.

This rearrangement joins TRBV7-9 to TRBJ2-7; D not certain. The CDR3 contains 11 residues. CDR1 is SEHNR and CDR2 is FQNEAQ in the germline V gene (reference sequence). Trimming took 5 bases from V and 2 from J, leaving 4 bases between them. CDR3 loop: CASSAAYEQYF. The CDR3 region has the DNA TGTGCCAGCAGCGCGGCCTACGAGCAGTACTTC. The full variable domain, its missing parts supplied by reference TRBV7-9 and TRBJ2-7, is DTGVSQNPRHKITKRGQNVTFRCDPISEHNRLYWYRQTLGQGPEFLTYFQNEAQLEKSRLLSDRFSAERPKGSFSTLEIQRTEQGDSAMYLCASSAAYEQYFGPGTRLTVT.

This sequence joins TRBV2 and TRBJ1-5; TRBD1 might be the D (6 bases). Germline V CDR1 and CDR2: SNHLY, FYNNEI. The CDR3 is 13 residues long. Between the trimmed V and J ends, which lost 7 bases and 0 bases, there was a span of 7 bases. CDR3 nucleotide sequence: TGTGCCAGCAACAGGGATAGCAATCAGCCCCAGCATTTT. This gives the protein CASNRDSNQPQHF.

The gene calls are TRBV14 and TRBJ2-3, with D possibly matching TRBD1 (6 bases). CDR1 is SGHDN and CDR2 is FVKESK in the germline V gene. The CDR3 has 15 residues. Trimming cost V 5 bases and J 2 bases, with 14 bases left between them. CDR3 DNA sequence: TGTGCCAGCAGCACACAGGGTTCCCTCACAGATACGCAGTATTTT. Protein product: CASSTQGSLTDTQYF.

This clone has only a few counts. This rearrangement joins TRBV9 to TRBJ1-2; weak D call: TRBD1 (5 bases). Trimming removed 0 bases at V and 10 bases at J, with 10 bases between. Germline V gives CDR1 SGDLS, CDR2 YYNGEE. This CDR3 contains 12 residues. The DNA of the CDR3 is TGTGCCAGCAGCGTAGACAACAGGATCTACACCTTC. It encodes CASSVDNRIYTF.

V is TRBV14 and J is TRBJ2-7, with D tentatively TRBD1 (6 bases). Trimming removed 5 bases from V and 5 bases from J, with 19 bases in between. The CDR3 has 15 amino acids. Germline CDR1 reads SGHDN; CDR2 reads FVKESK. CDR3 sequence (DNA): TGTGCCAGCAGCATTAAAAGACAGGTTTGGGACGAGCAGTACTTC. Its protein is CASSIKRQVWDEQYF. Variable domain in full (rest from reference TRBV14 and TRBJ2-7): EAGVTQFPSHSVIEKGQTVTLRCDPISGHDNLYWYRRVMGKEIKFLLHFVKESKQDESGMPNNRFLAERTGGTYSTLKVQPAELEDSGVYFCASSIKRQVWDEQYFGPGTRLTVT.

This rearrangement joins TRBV24-1 to TRBJ2-3, with D tentatively TRBD1 (6 bases). Between the trimmed V and J ends, which lost 5 bases and 3 bases, there was a span of 11 bases. Germline values: CDR1 KGHDR, CDR2 SFDVKD. The CDR3 spans 14 residues. This chain's CDR3 is CATSAGQGTDTQYF. CDR3 sequence (DNA): TGTGCCACCAGTGCGGGTCAGGGGACAGATACGCAGTATTTT.

The chain employs TRBV19 and TRBJ1-4; the D is unclear. CDR3 size: 15 residues. Trimming shortened V by 1 base and J by 2 bases, and 8 bases separated the two germline ends. Germline CDR1 LNHDA, CDR2 SQIVND (reference sequence). The CDR3 loop reads CASSIGGSTNEKLFF. As DNA, the CDR3 is TGTGCCAGTAGTATAGGCGGGTCCACTAATGAAAAACTGTTTTTT. Together with reference TRBV19 and TRBJ1-4, the CDR3 gives the full variable domain: DGGITQSPKYLFRKEGQNVTLSCEQNLNHDAMYWYRQDPGQGLRLIYYSQIVNDFQKGDIAEGYSVSREKKESFPLTVTSAQKNPTAFYLCASSIGGSTNEKLFFGSGTQLSVL.

The rearrangement uses TRBV3-1 (or the pseudogene TRBV3-2) and TRBJ1-5, with 7 bases aligning to TRBD1. The CDR3 runs to 15 residues. Germline V gene sequence: CDR1 LGHDT, CDR2 YNNKEL (reference sequence). Unmatched junction bases numbered 7, after V lost 3 bases and J lost 5 bases. CDR3 loop: CASSHTRDSYQPQHF. The CDR3 bases are TGTGCCAGCAGCCATACCCGGGACAGTTATCAGCCCCAGCATTTT.

This clone was detected a few times. The rearrangement links TRBV14 to TRBJ2-5, with TRBD2 matching over 8 bases. The CDR3 length is 15 residues. The V and J ends lost 4 bases and 5 bases, in that order; junction bases with no gene match: 9. Germline assignment: CDR1 SGHDN and CDR2 FVKESK. DNA for the CDR3: TGTGCCAGCAGCCTAGGTGTGAGCGGGGGTGAGACCCAGTACTTC. This gives the protein CASSLGVSGGETQYF.